This T cell receptor (beta chain) was documented in a study of CD8+CD57+ T cells in acquired aplastic anemia. The study's findings and limits: CD8+ Simpson's diversity in patients was not significantly different from that in controls.

Of note for this clonotype: What it binds is unknown.

Genomic DNA was employed as the template in profiling TCR beta VDJ and CDR3. One entry per CDR3 protein results from TCRdb running MiXCR on the reads. The data hold hundreds of thousands of distinct CDR3 sequences, with roughly 68% observed a single time. V gave up 7 bases and J gave up 3 bases, with 18 bases separating them. CDR3 length equals 15 residues. This clonotype was sampled from a human donor in good health, serving as a control. J is TRBJ2-5 and V is TRBV12-3 or TRBV12-4; D ambiguous. Material: sorted CD4+, CD8+, or CD8+CD57+ T cells (not recorded which) from PBMCs. CDR3 in amino acids: CASTTDRVTKETQYF. The CDR3 DNA sequence: TGTGCCAGCACAACAGACCGGGTTACAAAAGAGACCCAGTACTTC.